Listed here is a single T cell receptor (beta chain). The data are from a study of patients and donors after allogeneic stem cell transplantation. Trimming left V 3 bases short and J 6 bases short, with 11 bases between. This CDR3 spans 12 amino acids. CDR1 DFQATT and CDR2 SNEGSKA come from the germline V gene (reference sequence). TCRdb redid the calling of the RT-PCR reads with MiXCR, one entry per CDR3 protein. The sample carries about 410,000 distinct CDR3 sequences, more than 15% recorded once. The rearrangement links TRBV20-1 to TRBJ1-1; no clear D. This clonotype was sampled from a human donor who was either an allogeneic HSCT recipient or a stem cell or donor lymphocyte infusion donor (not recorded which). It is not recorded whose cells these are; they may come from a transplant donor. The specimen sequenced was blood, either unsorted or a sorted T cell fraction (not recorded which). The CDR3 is CSASKSGAEAFF. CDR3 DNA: TGCAGTGCTAGCAAATCCGGTGCTGAAGCTTTCTTT.